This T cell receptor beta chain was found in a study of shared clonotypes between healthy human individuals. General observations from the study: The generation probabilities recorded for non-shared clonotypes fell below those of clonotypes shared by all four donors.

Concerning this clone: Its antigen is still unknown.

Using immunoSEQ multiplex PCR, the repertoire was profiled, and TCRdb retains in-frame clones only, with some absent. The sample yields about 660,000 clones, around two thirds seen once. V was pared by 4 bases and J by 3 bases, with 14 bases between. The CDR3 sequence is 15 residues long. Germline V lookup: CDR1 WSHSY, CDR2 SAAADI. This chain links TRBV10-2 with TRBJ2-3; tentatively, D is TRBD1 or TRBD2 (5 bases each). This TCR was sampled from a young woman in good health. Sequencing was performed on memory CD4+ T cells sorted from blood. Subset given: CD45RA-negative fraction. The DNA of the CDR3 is TGCGCCAGCAGTGGACTAACAGGAGGTACAGATACGCAGTATTTT. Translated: CASSGLTGGTDTQYF.